This TCR beta chain was observed in a study of blood T cell repertoires in COVID-19. Authors' analysis steps: Estimated nucleated cell counts came from reference gene primer amplification. Here immunoSEQ multiplex PCR was the method, and the copy in TCRdb shows in-frame clones only, minus some. The V and J calls and clone size were taken over from that table, and D and trimming were inferred from the DNA. The sample includes 150,000 to 200,000 clones, 90% of them seen just once. The germline CDR1 and CDR2 sequences are SNHLY and FYNNEI. The CDR3 has 16 amino acids. Trimming removed 6 bases from V and 2 bases from J; junction bases left unmatched: 7.

Sequences were obtained from peripheral blood. This chain joins TRBV2 and TRBJ2-3; 11 bases are shared with TRBD2. The clonotype was recovered from a man in his fifties or sixties with active or convalescent COVID-19. The chain's CDR3 is CASSVAGGLPTDTQYF. In DNA, the CDR3 is TGTGCCAGCAGCGTAGCGGGGGGGCTCCCCACAGATACGCAGTATTTT.